This entry lists 18 T cell receptor beta chains sequenced from one sample in a study of long-term antiretroviral therapy in people with HIV. A v3.0 immunoSEQ assay was performed at survey level. The data were produced by immunoSEQ multiplex PCR, yet TCRdb's version contains in-frame clones alone and is incomplete. The table has 15,000 to 20,000 clones, roughly 78% seen once; the top ten hold 7.8%. Sequenced material: unsorted PBMCs, taken at the start of antiretroviral therapy, before treatment. Receptor source: a woman aged 40 to 50 with HIV.

This sequence joins TRBV4-2 and TRBJ2-6, with TRBD2 as a possible D gene (6 bases). The ends were cut back, 4 bases at V and 2 bases at J, with 15 bases in the middle. The length of the CDR3 is 17 residues. CDR1 is LGHNA and CDR2 is YNFKEQ in the germline V gene. Here the CDR3 DNA reads TGTGCCAGCAGCCCGGGACTGGCCCCCGCTGGGGCCAACGTCCTGACTTTC. Its translation is CASSPGLAPAGANVLTF.

The chain uses TRBV28 and TRBJ2-7; 12 bases fit TRBD2. Per the germline V gene, CDR1 is MDHEN and CDR2 is SYDVKM. This CDR3 spans 14 amino acids. V lost 8 bases to trimming and J lost 3 bases; unmatched junction nucleotides: 5. CDR3 nucleotide sequence: TGTGCCAGCCAGACTAGCGGGGGAGTCTACGAGCAGTACTTC. Encoded protein: CASQTSGGVYEQYF.

This clone was recorded once. The gene calls are TRBV7-9 and TRBJ2-7; D gene unclear. The length of the CDR3 is 18 residues. Trimming removed 4 bases at V and 0 bases at J, with 22 bases between. Germline V gene sequence: CDR1 SEHNR, CDR2 FQNEAQ (reference sequence). The CDR3 spells CASSSISDWGSNSYEQYF. CDR3 in DNA: TGTGCCAGCAGCTCTATTTCGGATTGGGGATCTAACTCCTACGAGCAGTACTTC. Using reference TRBV7-9 and TRBJ2-7 for the parts outside the CDR3, the full variable domain is DTGVSQNPRHKITKRGQNVTFRCDPISEHNRLYWYRQTLGQGPEFLTYFQNEAQLEKSRLLSDRFSAERPKGSFSTLEIQRTEQGDSAMYLCASSSISDWGSNSYEQYFGPGTRLTVT.

The chain carries TRBV5-5 and TRBJ2-1; 8 bases align to TRBD2. The CDR3 has 17 amino acids. V dropped 6 bases and J dropped 1; count of bases not matched to a gene: 12. Germline V lookup: CDR1 SGHKS, CDR2 YYEKEE (reference sequence). Written as DNA, the CDR3 is TGTGCCAGCACCATTGACGGGGGGGAATATTCCTACAATGAGCAGTTCTTC. Protein: CASTIDGGEYSYNEQFF. The full variable domain, rest sourced from reference TRBV5-5 and TRBJ2-1, is DAGVTQSPTHLIKTRGQQVTLRCSPISGHKSVSWYQQVLGQGPQFIFQYYEKEERGRGNFPDRFSARQFPNYSSELNVNALLLGDSALYLCASTIDGGEYSYNEQFFGPGTRLTVL.

A single count supports this clone. The chain carries TRBV7-9 and TRBJ2-1; 12 bases match TRBD2. The germline V gene encodes CDR1 SEHNR and CDR2 FQNEAQ (reference sequence). CDR3 length: 15 amino acids. The ends lost 5 bases at V and 4 bases at J; junction bases unmatched: 3. CDR3 in DNA: TGTGCCAGCAGCCCTACTAGCGGGGGGTACAATGAGCAGTTCTTC. Translating it yields CASSPTSGGYNEQFF.

The rearrangement uses TRBV5-6 and TRBJ2-1; D may be TRBD1 (5 bases). V gave up 1 base and J gave up 4 bases, with 6 bases separating them. Per germline, CDR1 SGHDT and CDR2 YYEEEE. This CDR3 has 13 amino acids. The DNA for the CDR3 is TGTGCCAGCAGCTTGAGACAGTACAATGAGCAGTTCTTC. It specifies CASSLRQYNEQFF.

V and J are TRBV5-1 and TRBJ2-1; TRBD2 matches 7 bases. Germline CDR1 is SGHRS and CDR2 is YFSETQ. The CDR3 runs 16 residues. The J segment lost 9 bases and the V segment lost 3 bases, leaving 15 bases of the junction unmatched. The chain's CDR3 is CASSSFGGTFGVEQFF. CDR3 DNA: TGCGCCAGCAGCTCCTTCGGGGGGACCTTCGGAGTTGAGCAGTTCTTC.

The rearrangement uses TRBV5-1 and TRBJ2-5, with D unresolved. Germline V gene lookup returns CDR1 SGHRS and CDR2 YFSETQ. V dropped 0 bases and J dropped 5 bases, with 14 bases sitting between them. The length of the CDR3 is 15 residues. The CDR3 protein is CASSLEDIPGETQYF. DNA of the CDR3: TGCGCCAGCAGCTTGGAAGACATCCCCGGGGAGACCCAGTACTTC.

The V call is TRBV5-1, the J call TRBJ2-1, with 7 bases identical to TRBD2. The CDR3 spans 15 residues. The germline V gene encodes CDR1 SGHRS and CDR2 YFSETQ. The ends lost 0 bases at V and 3 bases at J; junction bases unmatched: 3. The CDR3, as DNA: TGCGCCAGCAGCTTGGCTAGCGGTTACTACAATGAGCAGTTCTTC. Its protein product is CASSLASGYYNEQFF. Full variable domain (outside the CDR3, taken from reference TRBV5-1 and TRBJ2-1): KAGVTQTPRYLIKTRGQQVTLSCSPISGHRSVSWYQQTPGQGLQFLFEYFSETQRNKGNFPGRFSGRQFSNSRSEMNVSTLELGDSALYLCASSLASGYYNEQFFGPGTRLTVL.

This chain uses TRBV27 with TRBJ2-7; the D is unclear. The CDR3 sequence is 14 residues long. CDR1 is MNHEY, CDR2 SMNVEV, per germline (reference sequence). Trimming removed 4 bases at V and 3 bases at J, with 13 bases between. The CDR3 DNA sequence: TGTGCCAGCAGTTCCCCGACGAGAGGCTACGAGCAGTACTTC. It is translated as CASSSPTRGYEQYF.

The gene calls are TRBV2 and TRBJ1-6; 7 nucleotides align to TRBD1. The CDR3 consists of 13 residues. J was trimmed by 7 bases and V by 6 bases; bases with no gene match: 3. Germline V CDR1 and CDR2: SNHLY, FYNNEI. CDR3 nucleotide sequence: TGTGCCAGCAGAGGGACAGTAAATTCACCCCTCCACTTT. Protein: CASRGTVNSPLHF. The entire variable domain, with the rest obtained from reference TRBV2 and TRBJ1-6, is as follows: EPEVTQTPSHQVTQMGQEVILRCVPISNHLYFYWYRQILGQKVEFLVSFYNNEISEKSEIFDDQFSVERPDGSNFTLKIRSTKLEDSAMYFCASRGTVNSPLHFGNGTRLTVT.

The chain uses TRBV29-1 and TRBJ2-1; 13 bases agree with TRBD2. The V gene's germline CDR1 is SQVTM and CDR2 ANQGSEA. The CDR3 spans 20 residues. V lost 0 bases, J lost 0 bases, and 11 bases stayed unmatched. CDR3 bases: TGCAGCGTTGAAGACACAGGGGGGACTAGCGGGGAATTCTCCTACAATGAGCAGTTCTTC. Translated: CSVEDTGGTSGEFSYNEQFF.

The rearrangement links TRBV28 to TRBJ2-7, with D perhaps matching TRBD1 (6 bases). V dropped 5 bases and J dropped 0 bases, with 14 bases sitting between them. This CDR3 contains 15 residues. Germline CDR1 MDHEN, CDR2 SYDVKM. DNA for the CDR3: TGTGCCAGCAGTACCATCGGACAGAGCTCCTACGAGCAGTACTTC. Residues: CASSTIGQSSYEQYF.

The rearrangement joins TRBV30 to TRBJ1-3; a possible D gene is TRBD1 (5 bases). Germline V CDR1 and CDR2: GTSNPN, SVGIG (reference sequence). The CDR3 runs 18 residues. Deletions cut 1 base from V and 0 bases from J, with 19 bases between. DNA of the CDR3: TGTGCCTGGAGTGGAGGTTTGTGGACACCCGTCTCTGGAAACACCATATATTTT. Its protein product is CAWSGGLWTPVSGNTIYF.

The chain links TRBV28 to TRBJ1-5; D not resolved. Germline V gene sequence: CDR1 MDHEN, CDR2 SYDVKM. V lost 3 bases to trimming and J lost 11 bases, with 20 bases between them. The CDR3 runs to 15 residues. Written as DNA, the CDR3 is TGTGCCAGCAGTTTTTTGCTTTCGACGTTCGGGGCCCAGCATTTT. Encoded protein: CASSFLLSTFGAQHF.

A few counts support this clone. The V gene is TRBV9, the J gene TRBJ1-1, with 7 positions matching TRBD1. Germline CDR1 SGDLS, CDR2 YYNGEE. The junction had 5 bases not matched to a gene; V was cut back by 0 bases and J by 3 bases. The CDR3 contains 15 residues. The CDR3 DNA reads as TGTGCCAGCAGCGTAGCTACAGGGGTGGACACTGAAGCTTTCTTT. Its translation: CASSVATGVDTEAFF.

This chain connects TRBV29-1 to TRBJ2-1, with TRBD1 matching 7 bases. The germline CDR1 and CDR2 sequences are SQVTM and ANQGSEA. The trim removed 3 bases at V and 12 bases at J, leaving 11 bases unmatched. CDR3 length: 13 residues. The CDR3: CSVDLQQGMGQFF. The CDR3 coding sequence is TGCAGCGTTGATCTCCAACAGGGGATGGGGCAGTTCTTC.

The chain recombines TRBV7-2 with TRBJ2-7; D call uncertain. V was cut by 2 bases and J by 5 bases, with 13 bases left in between. The CDR3 is 14 residues long. The germline V gene has CDR1 SGHTA and CDR2 FQGNSA. DNA of the CDR3: TGTGCCAGCAGCTTAAAGGTGGGGTCCGACGAGCAGTACTTC. Translated: CASSLKVGSDEQYF.